This T cell receptor beta chain was sequenced during a study of shared clonotypes between healthy human individuals. The data were produced by immunoSEQ multiplex PCR, yet TCRdb's version contains in-frame clones alone and is incomplete. The table shows approximately 2.1 million clones, with approximately 93% occurring only once. Germline V CDR1 and CDR2: SGHRS, YFSETQ. The length of the CDR3 is 12 residues. The V segment lost 4 bases and the J segment 9 bases; nucleotides outside the gene matches: 5. This clonotype was obtained from a man aged 18 to 35 in good health. Some clones in this sample may be carry-over from other donors' samples. The sample taken for sequencing was naive CD4+ T cells from PBMCs. Subset indicated: CD45RA+ positively selected. The rearrangement uses TRBV5-1 and TRBJ2-3; 7 bases fit TRBD1. This CDR3 reads CASSEDRLTQYF. The CDR3, as DNA: TGCGCCAGCAGCGAGGACAGGTTAACGCAGTATTTT.